This T cell receptor beta chain originates from a study of blood T cell repertoires in COVID-19. Overall study: COVID-19 samples collected from the United States, Italy and Spain covered acute and convalescent phases. In each case, the material was cDNA or gDNA derived from T cells, B-cell-depleted T cells, or PBMCs.

Original methodology: Estimation of nucleated cell counts relied on the amplification of reference gene primers. Here immunoSEQ multiplex PCR was the method, and the copy in TCRdb shows in-frame clones only, minus some. From that table come the V and J calls and clone size; the DNA was used to work out D and trimming. The sample comprises around 93,000 clones, 70% to 90% of which are singletons, and 3.5% to 5% rests with the top ten. With 6 bases clipped from V and 5 bases from J, the junction kept 8 bases outside the gene matches. This CDR3 comprises 14 residues. Germline V CDR1 and CDR2: SQVTM, ANQGSEA.

The chain recombines TRBV29-1 with TRBJ1-2; 11 positions agree with TRBD1. This clonotype was obtained from a man between 60 and 70 years old with acute or convalescent COVID-19. Source material: peripheral blood. The CDR3 sequence is CSVGGQGGGYGYTF. The CDR3 DNA reads as TGCAGCGTCGGGGGACAGGGGGGAGGGTATGGCTACACCTTC.